The rows below give T cell receptor beta chains drawn from one sample of a study of a mutant IDH1 vaccine in newly diagnosed glioma. Their cognate antigens are unknown. TCRdb's copy holds only in-frame clones and misses some; the assay was immunoSEQ multiplex PCR. This repertoire shows approximately 40,000 clones, 84% found once; its top ten account for around 2.2%. Sequences were derived from PBMCs, sampled from a glioma patient whose treatment included an IDH1 peptide vaccine. These receptors originate from a man in his forties or fifties with glioma. CDR3s leave out the opening cysteine and the closing phenylalanine or tryptophan. The order of the fields is J gene, V gene, CDR3 protein.

TRBJ1-1,TRBV27,ASSYDRNTEAF
TRBJ1-2,TRBV10-1,ASSTNNYGYT
TRBJ2-3,TRBV7-6,ASSPGLAGRADTQY
TRBJ2-7,TRBV7-8,ASTPRSVGGPAGGYEQY
TRBJ2-5,TRBV5-1,ASSLEGERETQY
TRBJ1-3,TRBV6-5,ASSNPDSPIY
TRBJ2-4,TRBV28,ASSLEDRGNIQY
TRBJ1-1,TRBV5-6,ASSLLDRGDTEAF
TRBJ2-7,TRBV5-1,ASSLDGTYEQY
TRBJ2-4,TRBV10-3,AIRSGGGLAKNIQY
TRBJ1-2,TRBV28,AAITSRLGAFYGYT
TRBJ2-2,TRBV25-1,ASSEPHGTGELF
TRBJ2-1,TRBV2,ASSPRGGLGSHEQF
TRBJ2-3,TRBV10-3,AISERQGAPDTQY
TRBJ2-6,TRBV19,ASSSGRSSGANVLT
TRBJ1-2,TRBV9,ASSVGQGDGYT
TRBJ2-1,TRBV27,ASRGGYNEQF
TRBJ2-7,TRBV7-6,ASSLGTFYEQY
TRBJ2-5,TRBV7-9,ASSPGTGRWETQY
TRBJ1-1,TRBV5-3,ARSLWGGYKGTEAF
TRBJ2-1,TRBV7-7,ASSLGALDEQF
TRBJ2-1,TRBV6-5,ASSYGLAGDEQF
TRBJ2-5,TRBV9,ASSARGLDWGETQY
TRBJ2-6,TRBV18,ASSPSHRERNVLT
TRBJ2-1,TRBV5-1,ASSPREPGRGEQF